These 16 T cell receptor beta chains originate from one sample sequenced in a study of blood T cell repertoires in COVID-19. Sequenced by immunoSEQ multiplex PCR; TCRdb stores in-frame clones only, minus some. Seen here are about 140,000 clones, approximately 84% observed once, and the top ten hold roughly 6.5%. The sequenced material came from peripheral blood. The receptor set was obtained from a human donor in a cohort sampled during active COVID-19.

This chain uses TRBV9 with TRBJ2-2; the match to TRBD2 covers 8 bases. V shed 7 bases and J 4 bases; nucleotides not matched to a gene: 9. Germline lookup yields CDR1 SGDLS and CDR2 YYNGEE. The length of the CDR3 is 15 residues. The CDR3 DNA reads as TGTGCCAGCGCCCTACTAGCGGAGGCCACCGGGGAGCTGTTTTTT. Protein: CASALLAEATGELFF.

A single count supports this clone. The rearrangement uses TRBV14 and TRBJ1-6; D gene unclear. The CDR3 runs 15 residues. Per the germline V gene, CDR1 is SGHDN and CDR2 is FVKESK. The ends were cut back, 4 bases at V and 3 bases at J, with 10 bases in the middle. CDR3 sequence reads: CASSRAQFYNSPLHF. In nucleotides, the CDR3 is TGTGCCAGCAGCCGGGCACAGTTCTATAATTCACCCCTCCACTTT.

This chain joins TRBV19 and TRBJ1-6, with D possibly being TRBD1 (6 bases). The CDR3 is 15 residues long. Germline CDR1 LNHDA, CDR2 SQIVND (reference sequence). V was trimmed by 4 bases and J by 3 bases, leaving 10 bases between them. The CDR3 sequence is CASSNDRRYNSPLHF. The CDR3 DNA follows: TGTGCCAGTAGTAACGACAGGCGCTATAATTCACCCCTCCACTTT.

The rearrangement joins TRBV28 to TRBJ2-7; 7 nucleotides align to TRBD2. Losses at the gene ends were 7 bases for V and 2 bases for J; bases not matched to a gene: 11. CDR3 length equals 15 residues. CDR1 and CDR2 from the germline V gene are MDHEN and SYDVKM. Here the CDR3 reads CASNDWGGVTYEQYF. CDR3 in DNA: TGTGCCAGCAACGATTGGGGGGGAGTTACCTACGAGCAGTACTTC. Full variable domain (missing parts from reference TRBV28 and TRBJ2-7): DVKVTQSSRYLVKRTGEKVFLECVQDMDHENMFWYRQDPGLGLRLIYFSYDVKMKEKGDIPEGYSVSREKKERFSLILESASTNQTSMYLCASNDWGGVTYEQYFGPGTRLTVT.

The CDR3 spells CASTLGGARSNQPQHF. CDR3 in DNA: TGTGCCAGCACGCTAGGGGGGGCGCGAAGCAATCAGCCCCAGCATTTT. The rearrangement joins TRBV9 to TRBJ1-5; maybe TRBD1 (6 bases). CDR1 SGDLS and CDR2 YYNGEE come from the germline V gene. This CDR3 has 16 residues. Trimming took 6 bases from V and 1 from J, leaving 17 bases between them. Variable domain in full (rest from reference TRBV9 and TRBJ1-5): DSGVTQTPKHLITATGQRVTLRCSPRSGDLSVYWYQQSLDQGLQFLIQYYNGEERAKGNILERFSAQQFPDLHSELNLSSLELGDSALYFCASTLGGARSNQPQHFGDGTRLSIL.

The rearrangement joins TRBV2 to TRBJ2-5; D call uncertain. The CDR3 loop spans 12 amino acids. Germline values: CDR1 SNHLY, CDR2 FYNNEI. V was cut by 6 bases and J by 7 bases, with 12 bases left in between. The CDR3: CASSRVRGTQYF. For the CDR3, the DNA is TGTGCCAGCAGCCGAGTAAGAGGGACCCAGTACTTC.

The chain has TRBV29-1 and TRBJ1-2; 9 bases are a match to TRBD1. Germline CDR1 reads SQVTM; CDR2 reads ANQGSEA. The CDR3 contains 15 residues. The junction had 8 bases not matched to a gene; V was cut back by 4 bases and J by 2 bases. The CDR3 sequence: CSVGRQGDLNYGYTF. CDR3 nucleotides: TGCAGCGTTGGGAGACAGGGGGACCTAAACTATGGCTACACCTTC.

The chain joins TRBV28 to TRBJ1-5; tentatively, D is TRBD1 (6 bases). Germline V gene data show CDR1 as MDHEN and CDR2 as SYDVKM. The CDR3 totals 15 residues. V dropped 6 bases and J dropped 3 bases, with 15 bases sitting between them. The CDR3 loop reads CASSGGGGPNQPQHF. CDR3 DNA sequence: TGTGCCAGCAGCGGAGGGGGGGGCCCCAATCAGCCCCAGCATTTT.

This clone was counted a single time. The chain couples TRBV2 to TRBJ2-1, with D tentatively TRBD1 (5 bases). The CDR3 runs 16 residues. V was cut by 2 bases and J by 6 bases, with 17 bases left in between. The germline CDR1 and CDR2 sequences are SNHLY and FYNNEI. CDR3 region: CASSEPPDRFGNEQFF. CDR3 sequence (DNA): TGTGCCAGCAGTGAACCTCCTGACAGATTTGGCAATGAGCAGTTCTTC. The variable domain in full, completed from reference TRBV2 and TRBJ2-1, reads EPEVTQTPSHQVTQMGQEVILRCVPISNHLYFYWYRQILGQKVEFLVSFYNNEISEKSEIFDDQFSVERPDGSNFTLKIRSTKLEDSAMYFCASSEPPDRFGNEQFFGPGTRLTVL.

The chain is built from TRBV7-2 and TRBJ1-2; tentative D call: TRBD1 (5 bases). Germline CDR1 SGHTA, CDR2 FQGNSA. This CDR3 spans 16 amino acids. The V and J ends lost 0 bases and 6 bases respectively, with 17 bases between them. The CDR3 DNA reads as TGTGCCAGCAGCTTAGCGCGGGTACCCAGGGAGGATGGCTACACCTTC. Translating gives CASSLARVPREDGYTF.

The chain joins TRBV27 to TRBJ1-1; maybe TRBD1 (5 bases). CDR1 and CDR2 (germline): MNHEY, SMNVEV (reference sequence). This CDR3 is built from 13 residues. The V end was cut by 2 bases, the J end by 7 bases, with 11 bases between. DNA for the CDR3: TGTGCCAGCAGTTTAGCATCGGGGGGTGAAGCTTTCTTT. This translates into CASSLASGGEAFF.

This clone was found once. The chain recombines TRBV5-1 with TRBJ2-3; 7 nucleotides match TRBD2. The CDR3 spans 16 residues. From germline, CDR1 is SGHRS and CDR2 YFSETQ. Trimming removed 4 bases from V and 4 bases from J; junction bases left unmatched: 12. The CDR3 DNA is TGCGCCAGCAGCCCTTCCAGCGGGGTAATCTCAGATACGCAGTATTTT. Its protein product is CASSPSSGVISDTQYF.

V and J are TRBV5-1 and TRBJ2-5; no clear D. The V end lost 1 base, the J end lost 2 bases, and 6 bases lay between the germline ends. The CDR3 runs to 13 residues. Germline assignment: CDR1 SGHRS and CDR2 YFSETQ. CDR3 bases: TGCGCCAGCAGCTTGTTACAACAAGAGACCCAGTACTTC. Translated, it gives CASSLLQQETQYF.

V gene TRBV4-1 combines with J gene TRBJ2-3; D is undetermined. This CDR3 has 15 amino acids. V was pared by 0 bases and J by 4 bases, with 11 bases between. CDR1 and CDR2 from the germline V gene are MGHRA and YSYEKL. This CDR3 is CASSQEAALPDTQYF. The CDR3 DNA is TGCGCCAGCAGCCAAGAGGCAGCGTTACCAGATACGCAGTATTTT.

The CDR3 nucleotides are TGTGCCACCAGCAGAGATCGGGGCGGGGGAGAGACCCAGTACTTC. It encodes CATSRDRGGGETQYF. This sequence joins TRBV15 and TRBJ2-5, with 7 bases that match TRBD2. CDR1 and CDR2 (germline): LNHNV, YYDKDF (reference sequence). This CDR3 contains 15 residues. The V and J ends lost 0 bases and 4 bases, in that order; junction bases with no gene match: 5.

The rearrangement joins TRBV29-1 to TRBJ2-1; 9 bases match TRBD1. Trimming took 3 bases from V and 9 from J; bases not matched to a gene: 9. This CDR3 has 14 residues. Germline-derived CDR1 and CDR2 are SQVTM and ANQGSEA. CDR3 in amino acids: CSVEKGQGSSEQFF. In DNA, the CDR3 is TGCAGCGTTGAGAAGGGACAGGGAAGCAGTGAGCAGTTCTTC.